The 14 T cell receptor beta chains listed next were all sequenced from one sample in a study of blood T cell repertoires in COVID-19. The repertoire was sequenced with immunoSEQ multiplex PCR; TCRdb's copy has only in-frame clones and lacks some. The sample yields about 130,000 clones, 75% to 85% seen once. Sequencing used peripheral blood. The receptors stem from a woman in her 70s with COVID-19, enrolled during active disease.

The CDR3 loop reads CAVGDRVDTIYF. The CDR3 region has the DNA TGTGCAGTGGGGGACAGGGTGGACACCATATATTTT. This chain joins TRBV12-3 or TRBV12-4 and TRBJ1-3; 9 bases align to TRBD1. There are 12 residues in the CDR3.

This clone was detected only a few times. The rearrangement links TRBV5-1 to TRBJ1-2; TRBD1 aligns across 7 bases. This CDR3 contains 14 residues. V shed 0 bases and J 6 bases; nucleotides not matched to a gene: 5. Germline values: CDR1 SGHRS, CDR2 YFSETQ. CDR3 amino acids: CASSLGQGENGYTF. CDR3 sequence (DNA): TGCGCCAGCAGCTTGGGACAGGGTGAAAATGGCTACACCTTC.

This chain links TRBV14 with TRBJ1-1; D call uncertain. CDR1 and CDR2 (germline): SGHDN, FVKESK. This CDR3 spans 14 amino acids. Trimming cost V 1 base and J 6 bases, with 12 bases left between them. The DNA for the CDR3 is TGTGCCAGCAGCCAAGCGGGGTGGGTACCTGAAGCTTTCTTT. Translation: CASSQAGWVPEAFF.

The chain's CDR3 is CASSSRLTYNEQFF. The CDR3, as DNA: TGTGCCAGCAGCAGTCGCCTTACTTACAATGAGCAGTTCTTC. The rearrangement links TRBV9 to TRBJ2-1; no reliable D call. The CDR3 spans 14 residues. The V gene's germline CDR1 is SGDLS and CDR2 YYNGEE. The V gene lost 4 bases and the J gene lost 4 bases, with 12 bases spanning the gap.

The chain couples TRBV6-6 to TRBJ1-3; D call uncertain. The CDR3 is 15 amino acids. V dropped 5 bases and J dropped 3 bases, with 14 bases sitting between them. CDR1 MNHNY and CDR2 SVGAGI come from the germline V gene (reference sequence). The CDR3 reads CASSNRNGVGNTIYF. As DNA, the CDR3 is TGTGCCAGCAGTAATCGGAACGGGGTTGGAAACACCATATATTTT.

As regards this clone: It may be a read error: a sequence one base away is much more abundant. Other nucleotide sequences in the sample specify the same CDR3. The V and J genes are TRBV7-2 and TRBJ2-7, with D perhaps TRBD1 (5 bases). The germline V gene encodes CDR1 SGHTA and CDR2 FQGNSA. Trimming left V 1 base short and J 3 bases short, with 7 bases between. CDR3 length equals 13 residues. The CDR3 here is CASSLGGRYEQYF. The CDR3 DNA follows: TGTGCCAGCAGCTTAGGGGGCCGCTACGAGCAGTACTTC.

This chain links TRBV5-5 with TRBJ1-6; 10 bases fit TRBD1. Germline V lookup: CDR1 SGHKS, CDR2 YYEKEE (reference sequence). J was trimmed by 1 base and V by 0 bases; bases with no gene match: 1. This CDR3 is 17 amino acids long. CDR3 bases: TGTGCCAGCAGCTTGGGACAGGGGGCTTCCTATAATTCACCCCTCCACTTT. Translating it yields CASSLGQGASYNSPLHF.

The CDR3 nucleotides are TGTGCCAGTAGTGATAACAGGGGCTATAGCAATCAGCCCCAGCATTTT. Its protein is CASSDNRGYSNQPQHF. This chain links TRBV19 with TRBJ1-5; 7 nucleotides align to TRBD1. Germline V lookup: CDR1 LNHDA, CDR2 SQIVND (reference sequence). After removal of 5 bases from V and 0 bases from J, the junction contained 7 bases not matched to a gene. This CDR3 is 16 amino acids long.

The chain carries TRBV2 and TRBJ1-1, with unresolved D. The germline V and J ends were trimmed by 7 bases and 2 bases, with 14 bases remaining between them. This CDR3 is 14 amino acids long. Germline CDR1 and CDR2: SNHLY and FYNNEI. CDR3 DNA: TGTGCCAGCAAGGCTAGAGACCTAAACACTGAAGCTTTCTTT. As protein: CASKARDLNTEAFF.

This chain uses TRBV7-9 with TRBJ2-5; a possible D gene is TRBD1 (6 bases). V lost 5 bases, J lost 5 bases, and 12 bases lay in between. CDR1 is SEHNR and CDR2 is FQNEAQ in the germline V gene (reference sequence). This CDR3 comprises 13 residues. CDR3 coding DNA: TGTGCCAGCAGCCTGGGGACATGGGAGACCCAGTACTTC. It translates to CASSLGTWETQYF.

This chain joins TRBV27 and TRBJ1-5; 8 positions agree with TRBD1. The trim removed 6 bases at V and 2 bases at J, leaving 6 bases unmatched. This CDR3 is 15 amino acids long. Germline CDR1 is MNHEY and CDR2 is SMNVEV (reference sequence). This CDR3 reads CASSQDRGGNQPQHF. The DNA for the CDR3 is TGTGCCAGCAGCCAAGACAGGGGAGGCAATCAGCCCCAGCATTTT.

This clone was observed a few times. This sequence joins TRBV19 and TRBJ1-3; D unresolved. CDR1 LNHDA and CDR2 SQIVND come from the germline V gene (reference sequence). V was clipped by 7 bases and J by 11 bases, with 3 bases between them. The CDR3 is 8 residues long. CDR3: CASTAIYF. DNA for the CDR3: TGTGCCAGTACCGCCATATATTTT.

This rearrangement joins TRBV6-2 or TRBV6-3 to TRBJ2-7; 8 nucleotides align to TRBD1. Per germline, CDR1 MNHEY and CDR2 SVGEGT. The junction had 2 bases not matched to a gene; V was cut back by 4 bases and J by 3 bases. CDR3 length: 13 residues. Here the CDR3 reads CASSSDRDYEQYF. The CDR3 DNA is TGTGCCAGCAGTTCGGACAGGGACTACGAGCAGTACTTC.

V gene TRBV6-1 combines with J gene TRBJ1-2; D may be TRBD1 (5 bases). With 2 bases removed from V and 0 bases from J, the gap between germline ends came to 10 bases. Germline CDR1 MNHNS, CDR2 SASEGT. The CDR3 length is 15 residues. CDR3 protein: CASSELRGANYGYTF. The DNA of the CDR3 is TGTGCCAGCAGTGAATTACGGGGGGCTAACTATGGCTACACCTTC.